These T cell receptor beta chains were read from a single sample in a study of brain T cells in children with intractable seizures. Some clones are missing from TCRdb's copy, which holds only in-frame ones; the method was immunoSEQ multiplex PCR. This sample yields 110,000 or so clones, of which 90% to 95% are seen a single time; under 4.5% belongs to the top ten. Sequences were derived from peripheral blood, sampled at surgery. Receptors were obtained from a boy in the first two years of life with hemimegalencephaly and intractable seizures. Each CDR3 is given with its conserved first and last residue. A D gene is named only where the DNA matches it firmly. Size tells how often a clone was seen (once, few, many) or the class of an expanded clone, and some rows leave it out.

cdr3_aa	cdr3_nt	j_call	d_call	v_call	clone_size
CASSHLRAFADTQYF	TGTGCCAGCAGTCATCTCCGGGCGTTCGCAGATACGCAGTATTTT	TRBJ2-3	NA	TRBV6-2/TRBV6-3	NA
CASSDSGLNEQFF	TGTGCCAGCAGTGATTCGGGTTTGAATGAGCAGTTCTTC	TRBJ2-1	NA	TRBV6-1	NA
CASSAGQSDEQYF	TGTGCCAGCAGCGCGGGACAGTCGGACGAGCAGTACTTC	TRBJ2-7	NA	TRBV5-4	NA
CASSRRGGSDFSYNEQFF	TGTGCCAGCAGCCGGAGAGGGGGGAGCGACTTCTCCTACAATGAGCAGTTCTTC	TRBJ2-1	NA	TRBV11-2	NA
CASSLAGGYNEQFF	TGTGCCAGCAGCTTAGCGGGAGGGTACAATGAGCAGTTCTTC	TRBJ2-1	TRBD2	TRBV7-3	NA
CASAHRETQYF	TGTGCCAGCGCACACCGGGAGACCCAGTACTTC	TRBJ2-5	NA	TRBV19	NA
CASSFWGPGGEQYF	TGTGCCAGCAGTTTCTGGGGCCCCGGCGGCGAGCAGTACTTC	TRBJ2-7	NA	TRBV28	NA
CASSFSGRAYEQYF	TGTGCCAGCAGTTTTAGCGGGAGGGCCTACGAGCAGTACTTC	TRBJ2-7	TRBD2	TRBV27	NA
CASSFTVQPTGGQETQYF	TGTGCCAGCAGTTTTACCGTCCAACCAACAGGGGGCCAAGAGACCCAGTACTTC	TRBJ2-5	TRBD1	TRBV28	once
CASSKGLAGAKNIQYF	TGTGCCAGCAGCAAAGGACTAGCGGGAGCCAAAAACATTCAGTACTTC	TRBJ2-4	NA	TRBV21-1	NA
CASSGASGTQETQYF	TGTGCCAGCAGTGGCGCTAGCGGAACACAAGAGACCCAGTACTTC	TRBJ2-5	TRBD2	TRBV2	NA
CASSYTALGTEAFF	TGTGCCAGCAGTTACACGGCCCTGGGGACTGAAGCTTTCTTT	TRBJ1-1	NA	TRBV6-2/TRBV6-3	NA
CASSLGVAGVGLQETQYF	TGTGCCAGCAGCTTAGGGGTAGCGGGAGTTGGTTTGCAAGAGACCCAGTACTTC	TRBJ2-5	TRBD2	TRBV7-2	NA
CAWSGGLWESDTQYF	TGTGCCTGGAGTGGGGGCCTGTGGGAGTCAGATACGCAGTATTTT	TRBJ2-3	NA	TRBV30	NA
CASSLEGSGNTEAFF	TGTGCCAGCAGTTTGGAAGGGAGTGGGAACACTGAAGCTTTCTTT	TRBJ1-1	NA	TRBV28	NA
CASSLTTLAGTYEQYF	TGTGCCAGCAGTTTAACCACACTAGCGGGAACCTACGAGCAGTACTTC	TRBJ2-7	TRBD2	TRBV27	once
CASSPDRDSWTDTQYF	TGTGCCAGCAGCCCGGACCGGGACAGTTGGACAGATACGCAGTATTTT	TRBJ2-3	TRBD1	TRBV28	once
CASSGLLHSYNEQFF	TGCGCCAGCAGCGGGCTCCTCCACTCCTACAATGAGCAGTTCTTC	TRBJ2-1	NA	TRBV4-1	NA
CASSLLVRSYEQYF	TGCGCCAGCAGCTTGTTGGTCAGGTCCTACGAGCAGTACTTC	TRBJ2-7	NA	TRBV5-1	NA
CASSLGGGYEQYF	TGCGCCAGCAGCTTGGGTGGCGGCTACGAGCAGTACTTC	TRBJ2-7	NA	TRBV5-1	NA
CASSTGSSYNEQFF	TGTGCCAGCAGCACAGGGTCCTCCTACAATGAGCAGTTCTTC	TRBJ2-1	NA	TRBV7-9	NA
CASSQLLGGGSSGANVLTF	TGCGCCAGCAGCCAACTACTCGGAGGGGGCAGCTCTGGGGCCAACGTCCTGACTTTC	TRBJ2-6	NA	TRBV5-1	once
CASSVTMGEQFF	TGTGCCAGCAGCGTGACTATGGGTGAGCAGTTCTTC	TRBJ2-1	NA	TRBV6-5	NA
CATSRAQGDTEAFF	TGTGCCACCAGCAGGGCCCAGGGGGACACTGAAGCTTTCTTT	TRBJ1-1	TRBD1	TRBV15	NA
CASLGGQGGYGYTF	TGTGCCAGTCTTGGGGGACAGGGAGGATATGGCTACACCTTC	TRBJ1-2	TRBD1	TRBV28	NA
CASRTGLAGVGQYF	TGTGCCAGCAGGACGGGACTAGCGGGAGTCGGGCAGTACTTC	TRBJ2-7	TRBD2	TRBV5-5	NA
CASSLGAVSTDTQYF	TGTGCCAGCAGCCTGGGGGCGGTAAGCACAGATACGCAGTATTTT	TRBJ2-3	NA	TRBV6-2/TRBV6-3	NA
CASSRSSVTDTQYF	TGTGCCAGCAGCCGCTCTAGTGTAACAGATACGCAGTATTTT	TRBJ2-3	NA	TRBV11-2	NA